This T cell receptor beta chain was documented in a study of CD8 T cells in ankylosing spondylitis. Regarding the study as a whole: One TCR beta motif, made up of roughly 8 highly homologous variants, appeared characteristic of ankylosing spondylitis blood.

The CDR3 covers 16 residues. V was shortened by 4 bases and J by 2 bases, with 16 bases between the two germline ends. Germline CDR1 is ENHRY and CDR2 is SYGVKD. Molecular-barcoded quantitative 5'-RACE produced these TCR beta libraries. TCRdb reprocessed the 5' RACE reads via MiXCR and lists one record per CDR3 protein. The repertoire holds around 770,000 distinct CDR3 sequences, with 19% as singletons. A word on this clonotype: The antigen remains unidentified.

The clonotype originates from a male donor with ankylosing spondylitis. The gene calls are TRBV10-3 and TRBJ2-3, with D tentatively TRBD2 (5 bases). Sequencing was done on a sample of blood, either unsorted or a sorted T cell fraction (not recorded which). The CDR3 here is CAISAFEADYTDTQYF. The DNA of the CDR3 is TGTGCCATCAGTGCTTTTGAAGCGGATTACACAGATACGCAGTATTTT.